This TCR beta chain was sequenced during a study of T cells in Graves' hyperthyroidism and ophthalmopathy. RNA transcripts served as the template for amplifying TCR beta CDR3 regions. The primer set for the first-round RT-PCR of the TCR CDR3 was HTBI. One entry per CDR3 protein, called by TCRdb with MiXCR from the multiplex PCR reads. The table shows around 620,000 distinct CDR3 sequences, with 15% to 20% occurring only once. The receptor was isolated from a woman between 25 and 40 years old with Graves' hyperthyroidism. Sample: blood.

The CDR3: CASSGPQREKLLLLNEQFF. The CDR3 DNA sequence: TGTGCCAGCAGTGGGCCCCAGCGGGAGAAATTACTACTACTTAATGAGCAGTTCTTC. The chain combines TRBV3-1 with TRBJ2-1; 8 nucleotides match TRBD2. V lost 6 bases to trimming and J lost 7 bases; unmatched junction nucleotides: 23. Germline CDR1 is LGHDT and CDR2 is YNNKEL (reference sequence). The CDR3 is made up of 19 amino acids.